This passage covers 15 T cell receptor beta chains from one sample sequenced in a study of early T cells in non-severe SARS-CoV-2 infection. Each CDR3 protein is one row after TCRdb ran MiXCR on the 5' RACE reads. Of 60,000 to 75,000 distinct CDR3 sequences in the sample, roughly 10% were seen once. The source material was whole blood. The origin of the receptors is an adult who was a healthcare worker with PCR-confirmed SARS-CoV-2 infection or an uninfected control (not recorded which).

This clonotype was observed a single time. A clone one base away is much larger, so this may be a read error. As DNA, the CDR3 is TGTGCCAGCGGCTTAGTCGGGGGGGCCGGTGAGCAGTTCTTC. Translating gives CASGLVGGAGEQFF. The chain uses TRBV11-2 and TRBJ2-1; 8 bases are a match to TRBD2. The CDR3 extends over 14 amino acids. CDR1 is SGHAT, CDR2 FQNNGV, per germline.

This clonotype was found many times. The chain is built from TRBV29-1 and TRBJ2-7; 9 bases match TRBD2. V lost 4 bases to trimming and J lost 2 bases; unmatched junction nucleotides: 9. CDR1 and CDR2 from the germline V gene are SQVTM and ANQGSEA. This CDR3 comprises 15 residues. CDR3 sequence reads: CSVAPRLAATYEQYF. The CDR3 region has the DNA TGCAGCGTTGCGCCGAGACTAGCGGCGACCTACGAGCAGTACTTC.

This clonotype was observed a handful of times. The chain employs TRBV12-3 or TRBV12-4 and TRBJ1-2; D is perhaps TRBD1 (5 bases). The CDR3 length is 15 residues. The V end lost 1 base, the J end lost 2 bases, and 11 bases lay between the germline ends. CDR3 residues: CASSLEGRDNYGYTF. In DNA, the CDR3 is TGTGCCAGCAGTTTAGAGGGAAGGGACAACTATGGCTACACCTTC.

V usage is TRBV6-2 or TRBV6-3 and J usage is TRBJ2-7; 7 bases line up with TRBD1. Germline V gives CDR1 MNHEY, CDR2 SVGEGT. CDR3 length: 18 amino acids. Losses at the gene ends were 6 bases for V and 10 bases for J; bases not matched to a gene: 27. CDR3 sequence (DNA): TGTGCCAGCAGCCCCGGCGGACAGGCACCCCCTTACACTACGAGTCAGTACTTC. Amino acid sequence: CASSPGGQAPPYTTSQYF.

The sample holds many counts of this clonotype. This chain links TRBV29-1 with TRBJ2-6; 9 bases are shared with TRBD1. With 6 bases clipped from V and 3 bases from J, the junction kept 6 bases outside the gene matches. CDR1 and CDR2 (germline): SQVTM, ANQGSEA. The CDR3 runs to 15 residues. CDR3 amino acids: CSVATGGNGANVLTF. The CDR3 DNA is TGCAGCGTCGCCACAGGGGGCAATGGGGCCAACGTCCTGACTTTC. Full variable domain (rest looked up from reference TRBV29-1 and TRBJ2-6): SAVISQKPSRDICQRGTSLTIQCQVDSQVTMMFWYRQQPGQSLTLIATANQGSEATYESGFVIDKFPISRPNLTFSTLTVSNMSPEDSSIYLCSVATGGNGANVLTFGAGSRLTVL.

This clonotype was counted ten times or more. V and J are TRBV10-3 and TRBJ1-6; D remains ambiguous. CDR1 ENHRY and CDR2 SYGVKD come from the germline V gene. V gave up 5 bases and J gave up 0 bases, with 8 bases separating them. This CDR3 has 15 amino acids. CDR3 protein: CAISPGLSYNSPLHF. CDR3 nucleotides: TGTGCCATCAGTCCAGGCCTCTCCTATAATTCACCCCTCCACTTT.

This clonotype was observed at least ten times. The CDR3 protein is CASSPDGAGWTDTQYF. The CDR3 DNA sequence: TGTGCCAGCTCACCGGATGGGGCAGGGTGGACAGATACGCAGTATTTT. The chain links TRBV18 to TRBJ2-3; D is possibly TRBD1 (5 bases). V was clipped by 3 bases and J by 3 bases, with 16 bases between them. This CDR3 has 16 amino acids. CDR1 is KGHSH and CDR2 is LQKENI in the germline V gene.

This clonotype was seen a few times. V is TRBV20-1 and J is TRBJ2-5; TRBD1 aligns across 7 bases. Trimming took 6 bases from V and 2 from J; bases not matched to a gene: 6. CDR1 is DFQATT, CDR2 SNEGSKA, per germline (reference sequence). CDR3 length: 13 residues. The CDR3 region is CSAPRTGQETQYF. Here the CDR3 DNA reads TGCAGTGCACCTCGGACAGGTCAAGAGACCCAGTACTTC.

In this sample, this clonotype turned up many times. The chain uses TRBV10-1 and TRBJ2-7, with D possibly being TRBD1 (6 bases). Per germline, CDR1 WNHNN and CDR2 SYGVQD (reference sequence). The CDR3 consists of 13 residues. V lost 9 bases and J 6 bases, leaving 18 bases between the germline ends. This CDR3 is CARTGIGLREQYF. Here the CDR3 DNA reads TGCGCCAGAACAGGGATCGGGCTACGCGAGCAGTACTTC.

This clonotype was recorded at least ten times. The rearrangement joins TRBV7-2 to TRBJ2-5; 9 bases match TRBD2. V dropped 5 bases and J dropped 4; count of bases not matched to a gene: 2. CDR3 length: 13 amino acids. The germline CDR1 and CDR2 sequences are SGHTA and FQGNSA. CDR3 amino acids: CASSILAGETQYF. CDR3 DNA sequence: TGTGCCAGCAGCATACTAGCGGGAGAGACCCAGTACTTC.

This clonotype appeared many times. V and J are TRBV11-3 and TRBJ2-6, with D hard to call. Trimming took 0 bases from V and 2 from J, leaving 8 bases between them. The CDR3 consists of 16 residues. Germline V gene sequence: CDR1 SGHNT, CDR2 YENEEA. DNA of the CDR3: TGTGCCAGCAGCTTAGATCCGTCAGCTGGGGCCAACGTCCTGACTTTC. Amino acid sequence: CASSLDPSAGANVLTF.

This clonotype was seen many times. V usage is TRBV2 and J usage is TRBJ1-4, with a tentative D call TRBD1 (6 bases). Germline CDR1 is SNHLY and CDR2 is FYNNEI. This CDR3 has 12 residues. V lost 8 bases to trimming and J lost 4 bases, with 8 bases between them. CDR3 protein: CASGTFNEKLFF. The CDR3 nucleotides are TGTGCCAGCGGGACATTTAATGAAAAACTGTTTTTT.

The V and J genes are TRBV20-1 and TRBJ2-7, with TRBD2 matching 9 bases. V was clipped by 1 base and J by 2 bases; unmatched bases: 9. The CDR3 is made up of 16 amino acids. Germline loops: CDR1 DFQATT, CDR2 SNEGSKA (reference sequence). The CDR3 is CSARGGGRASPYEQYF. The CDR3 DNA follows: TGCAGTGCTAGAGGCGGCGGGAGGGCGTCTCCCTACGAGCAGTACTTC.

This clonotype appeared a few times. The rearrangement uses TRBV7-8 and TRBJ1-4; D possibly corresponds to TRBD1 (6 bases). The CDR3 is made up of 13 amino acids. Between the trimmed V and J ends, which lost 2 bases and 8 bases, there was a span of 9 bases. Germline V gives CDR1 SGHVS, CDR2 FQNEAQ. The CDR3 loop is CASSLLGAEKLFF. The DNA for the CDR3 is TGTGCCAGCAGCTTATTGGGGGCGGAAAAACTGTTTTTT.

This chain connects TRBV6-6 to TRBJ1-5, with D possibly matching TRBD1 (6 bases). V gave up 2 bases and J gave up 2 bases, with 10 bases separating them. In germline, CDR1 is MNHNY, CDR2 SVGAGI (reference sequence). This CDR3 region has 15 residues. The CDR3 protein is CASSYGPGGNQPQHF. The CDR3 DNA is TGTGCCAGCAGTTACGGTCCAGGGGGCAATCAGCCCCAGCATTTT.